This T cell receptor beta chain was observed in a study of post-analysis software for immune sequencing data. The overall study: The disease courses spanned relapsing-remitting, secondary progressive and progressive-relapsing forms of multiple sclerosis. Findings of the study overall: There were a few TRBV segments more frequent in patients than controls, and TRBV5-6, TRBV5-1 and TRBV20-1 were among them. Relative to controls, patients with multiple sclerosis showed significantly lower normalized Chao1 diversity. Samples sharing a preparation batch grouped tightly together when assessed by F measure.

The germline CDR1 and CDR2 sequences are DFQATT and SNEGSKA (reference sequence). The CDR3 runs to 14 residues. Notes on this clonotype: As yet, its antigen is unknown.

Unique molecular identifiers had been added to the TCR beta cDNA libraries. A single record per CDR3 protein comes from TCRdb applying MiXCR to the PCR reads. Seen here are about 560,000 distinct CDR3 sequences, roughly 47% observed once, and the top ten hold over 1.5%. The sample taken for sequencing was blood. This sequence was found in a girl aged 5 to 17 with multiple sclerosis. The chain carries TRBV20-1 and TRBJ2-7; D not certain. The DNA end favors TRBJ2-5, so the J call may be wrong. CDR3 residues: CSARLDVLGETQYF. As DNA, the CDR3 is TGCAGTGCTAGGCTCGATGTCCTAGGGGAGACCCAGTACTTC.